This TCR beta chain emerged from a study of radiation and T cells in renal cell carcinoma. V lost 0 bases and J 7 bases, leaving 14 bases between the germline ends. CDR3 length: 16 amino acids. The V gene's germline CDR1 is SGHRS and CDR2 YFSETQ. This clone is a singleton in its sample. Time point described: blood 4 weeks post-SBRT, at nephrectomy. Treatment reported: 15 Gy SBRT to primary tumor, nephrectomy 4 weeks later. Some clones are missing from TCRdb's copy, which holds only in-frame ones; the method was immunoSEQ multiplex PCR. The data contain 60,000 to 95,000 clones, less than 90% of them seen just once; the ten biggest clones take up more than 2%.

V usage is TRBV5-1 and J usage is TRBJ1-6, with D maybe TRBD1 (6 bases). The sample here was blood, taken from a patient whose treatment included radiotherapy and nephrectomy. This TCR came from a woman aged 60 to 75 with renal cell carcinoma. CDR3: CASSLAPAGENSPLHF. CDR3 DNA: TGCGCCAGCAGCTTGGCCCCGGCAGGGGAGAATTCACCCCTCCACTTT.